This T cell receptor beta chain was captured in a study of T cells after yellow fever vaccination. Study-level results: The secondary response showed a weaker magnitude and a faster peak, day 5 versus 15. Across the CD4 and CD8 compartments, a small share of clonotypes was present in both. Contaminating bulk clonotypes could be abundant in FACS-sorted repertoires.

UMIs and a universal primer site were added when TCR cDNA was made by 5'RACE template switching. TCRdb re-analysed the 5' RACE reads in MiXCR, keeping a single row per CDR3 protein. The sample consists of 450,000 to 650,000 distinct CDR3 sequences, less than 15% of them appearing once. Germline values: CDR1 SGHTA, CDR2 FQGNSA. V was shortened by 1 base and J by 4 bases, with 11 bases between the two germline ends. The length of the CDR3 is 15 residues. Worth noting for this clonotype: The antigen is undetermined.

J is TRBJ1-5 and V is TRBV7-2; the D gene is possibly TRBD1 (6 bases). Sample: PBMCs, taken on the day of the yellow fever booster vaccination. The sequence was collected from a young man who received the YFV17D yellow fever vaccine. The DNA for the CDR3 is TGTGCCAGCAGCTTAGGCAGGGGACCTAATCAGCCCCAGCATTTT. It specifies CASSLGRGPNQPQHF.